One and the same sample provided the 32 T cell receptor beta chains below, sequenced in a study of OX40 agonist ivuxolimab in advanced cancers. TCRdb keeps only in-frame clones here, not all; method: immunoSEQ multiplex PCR. The top ten clones hold roughly 1.3% of a sample with 70,000 to 85,000 clones, about 90% of them seen once. The material sequenced was CD4+ or CD8+ T cells sorted from blood, taken in a trial of the OX40 agonist ivuxolimab. The receptors were sampled from an adult with an advanced solid tumor such as melanoma, head and neck, liver or kidney cancer.

Here the CDR3 DNA reads TGTGCCACCTGGACAGGGGCGGGGGATACGCAGTATTTT. Protein sequence: CATWTGAGDTQYF. The V and J genes are TRBV19 and TRBJ2-3; 9 bases are a match to TRBD1. From germline, CDR1 is LNHDA and CDR2 SQIVND (reference sequence). The CDR3 covers 13 residues. V lost 10 bases and J lost 6; bases outside the gene matches: 8. Combining the CDR3 with reference TRBV19 and TRBJ2-3 gives the whole variable domain DGGITQSPKYLFRKEGQNVTLSCEQNLNHDAMYWYRQDPGQGLRLIYYSQIVNDFQKGDIAEGYSVSREKKESFPLTVTSAQKNPTAFYLCATWTGAGDTQYFGPGTRLTVL.

This chain's CDR3 is CSVARQSSYNEQFF. As DNA, the CDR3 is TGCAGCGTTGCCCGACAGAGCTCCTACAATGAGCAGTTCTTC. The chain carries TRBV29-1 and TRBJ2-1, with a tentative D call TRBD1 (5 bases). The CDR3 runs to 14 residues. Germline CDR1 and CDR2: SQVTM and ANQGSEA. Deletions cut 4 bases from V and 0 bases from J, with 10 bases between.

V gene TRBV4-1 combines with J gene TRBJ2-3; D remains unclear. Per germline, CDR1 MGHRA and CDR2 YSYEKL. With 0 bases removed from V and 6 bases from J, the gap between germline ends came to 13 bases. The CDR3 consists of 15 residues. The CDR3 DNA sequence: TGCGCCAGCAGCCAAGACACCGATACGTTGGATACGCAGTATTTT. Its protein is CASSQDTDTLDTQYF.

The V and J genes are TRBV11-2 and TRBJ2-5; 7 bases map to TRBD1. The CDR3 has 11 amino acids. The germline CDR1 and CDR2 sequences are SGHAT and FQNNGV. J lost 10 bases, V lost 5 bases, and 4 bases had no gene match. The CDR3 DNA follows: TGTGCCAGCAGCGGTCGACAGGGCCAGTACTTC. It yields the protein CASSGRQGQYF.

The V and J genes are TRBV4-2 and TRBJ2-3, with D possibly TRBD2 on 6 matching bases. Germline V gene lookup returns CDR1 LGHNA and CDR2 YNFKEQ. The CDR3 runs to 14 residues. Trimming pared 4 bases from V and 5 bases from J, leaving 13 bases between. CDR3 nucleotides: TGTGCCAGCAGCCCGGGACTTGAGGGAGATACGCAGTATTTT. Translated, it gives CASSPGLEGDTQYF.

J is TRBJ1-1 and V is TRBV9; D not certain. Germline V lookup: CDR1 SGDLS, CDR2 YYNGEE. This CDR3 is built from 14 residues. V lost 4 bases and J 1 base, leaving 11 bases between the germline ends. CDR3 nucleotide sequence: TGTGCCAGCAGCCGTCGCCCACAGAACACTGAAGCTTTCTTT. Translating gives CASSRRPQNTEAFF.

V and J are TRBV29-1 and TRBJ2-4; 8 positions match TRBD1. V was pared by 7 bases and J by 14 bases, with 10 bases of the junction left unmatched. Germline CDR1 SQVTM, CDR2 ANQGSEA. The CDR3 sequence is 11 residues long. The CDR3 nucleotides are TGCAGCGCCAGGGGGCTACTCGGGGAGTACTTC. It translates to CSARGLLGEYF.

The chain combines TRBV5-1 with TRBJ1-2; 8 bases match TRBD1. Germline V gives CDR1 SGHRS, CDR2 YFSETQ. The CDR3 covers 14 residues. Trimming took 0 bases from V and 8 from J; bases not matched to a gene: 6. CDR3 in DNA: TGCGCCAGCAGCTTGGTTGGACAGGGCCGGGGCTACACCTTC. Its translation is CASSLVGQGRGYTF.

V is TRBV27 and J is TRBJ1-5, with unresolved D. Trimming took 2 bases from V and 4 from J, leaving 12 bases between them. The CDR3 totals 15 residues. Germline assignment: CDR1 MNHEY and CDR2 SMNVEV (reference sequence). The CDR3 DNA reads as TGTGCCAGCAGTTTAGAAGGGTCGGGGAATCAGCCCCAGCATTTT. This translates into CASSLEGSGNQPQHF.

The chain uses TRBV19 and TRBJ1-3; D ambiguous. The CDR3 consists of 14 residues. Germline CDR1 is LNHDA and CDR2 is SQIVND (reference sequence). V lost 5 bases to trimming and J lost 11 bases, with 19 bases between them. For the CDR3, the DNA is TGTGCCAGTAGTTCCCGACCGGGAATCTCCCCCATATATTTT. Translation gives CASSSRPGISPIYF.

This clone was detected only once. This chain uses TRBV19 with TRBJ1-5; 8 bases are shared with TRBD1. The V gene end was trimmed by 8 bases and the J gene end by 1 base; junction bases not matched to a gene: 4. The CDR3 length is 14 residues. CDR1 and CDR2 from the germline V gene are LNHDA and SQIVND (reference sequence). The CDR3 region is CASRRGPSNQPQHF. The CDR3 bases are TGTGCCAGTCGCAGGGGGCCCAGCAATCAGCCCCAGCATTTT.

The rearrangement uses TRBV6-1 and TRBJ1-2; D unclear. V gave up 2 bases and J gave up 4 bases, with 11 bases separating them. The CDR3 is made up of 14 amino acids. The germline V gene has CDR1 MNHNS and CDR2 SASEGT. The CDR3 protein is CASSESTAAYGYTF. The CDR3 DNA is TGTGCCAGCAGTGAATCTACTGCCGCCTATGGCTACACCTTC.

The chain is built from TRBV7-8 and TRBJ1-4, with 8 bases matching TRBD1. The germline V gene has CDR1 SGHVS and CDR2 FQNEAQ. The CDR3 consists of 15 residues. After removal of 0 bases from V and 7 bases from J, the junction contained 4 bases not matched to a gene. CDR3: CASSLAGTGVEKLFF. The CDR3, as DNA: TGTGCCAGCAGCTTAGCTGGGACAGGAGTTGAAAAACTGTTTTTT.

The DNA of the CDR3 is TGTGCCATCAGTGAAGCCGGGACGACAGAGACCCAGTACTTC. Translation gives CAISEAGTTETQYF. The chain carries TRBV10-3 and TRBJ2-5, with D perhaps given as TRBD1 or TRBD2 (5 bases each). V was shortened by 3 bases and J by 4 bases, with 12 bases between the two germline ends. The CDR3 extends over 14 amino acids. CDR1 ENHRY and CDR2 SYGVKD come from the germline V gene.

The V call is TRBV11-1, the J call TRBJ2-1; D may be TRBD1 (6 bases). The CDR3 loop spans 14 amino acids. The V and J ends lost 8 bases and 4 bases respectively, with 15 bases between them. The germline CDR1 and CDR2 sequences are SGHAT and FQDESV (reference sequence). CDR3 sequence reads: CASGTGRDYNEQFF. In DNA, the CDR3 is TGTGCCAGCGGTACAGGGAGAGATTACAATGAGCAGTTCTTC. The full variable domain, rest sourced from reference TRBV11-1 and TRBJ2-1, is EAEVAQSPRYKITEKSQAVAFWCDPISGHATLYWYRQILGQGPELLVQFQDESVVDDSQLPKDRFSAERLKGVDSTLKIQPAELGDSAMYLCASGTGRDYNEQFFGPGTRLTVL.

In DNA, the CDR3 is TGCGCCAGCAGCTTGGCCGCGGGATTAGCCAAAAACATTCAGTACTTC. Protein sequence: CASSLAAGLAKNIQYF. V gene TRBV5-1 combines with J gene TRBJ2-4; a possible D gene is TRBD2 (6 bases). V shed 0 bases and J shed 0 bases, with 10 bases lying between them. CDR3 length: 16 residues. CDR1 and CDR2 from the germline V gene are SGHRS and YFSETQ.

The V gene is TRBV18, the J gene TRBJ2-2; the D call may be TRBD1 or TRBD2 (5 bases each). Deletions cut 3 bases from V and 2 bases from J, with 10 bases between. The germline CDR1 and CDR2 sequences are KGHSH and LQKENI. This CDR3 contains 15 residues. This CDR3 is CASSPRGANTGELFF. CDR3 in DNA: TGTGCCAGCTCACCGCGAGGGGCCAACACCGGGGAGCTGTTTTTT.

The chain carries TRBV5-6 and TRBJ2-5, with D tentatively TRBD1 (6 bases). Germline CDR1 and CDR2: SGHDT and YYEEEE. The length of the CDR3 is 13 residues. V shed 6 bases and J shed 5 bases, with 14 bases lying between them. CDR3 nucleotides: TGTGCCAGCATCGGACAGTCTGGGGAGACCCAGTACTTC. Its protein is CASIGQSGETQYF.

The chain has TRBV2 and TRBJ1-5, with no clear D. Germline loops: CDR1 SNHLY, CDR2 FYNNEI. Trimming cost V 5 bases and J 3 bases, with 8 bases left between them. There are 13 residues in the CDR3. CDR3 nucleotide sequence: TGTGCCAGCAGTTCCGGGGACAATCAGCCCCAGCATTTT. This encodes CASSSGDNQPQHF.

The chain couples TRBV5-4 to TRBJ2-2; 8 nucleotides line up with TRBD1. The germline gives CDR1 SGHNT, CDR2 YYREEE (reference sequence). The CDR3 runs 16 residues. Trimming took 4 bases from V and 7 from J; bases not matched to a gene: 12. In DNA form, the CDR3 reads TGTGCCAGCAGCCCCAGGGCAGGGGGCGCTTACGGGGAGCTGTTTTTT. Protein: CASSPRAGGAYGELFF.

The chain has TRBV11-2 and TRBJ2-5, with 11 nucleotides matching TRBD1. The CDR3 length is 11 residues. After removal of 5 bases from V and 12 bases from J, the junction contained 2 bases not matched to a gene. Germline V gives CDR1 SGHAT, CDR2 FQNNGV. CDR3 in DNA: TGTGCCAGCAGCCGGGGACAGGGGGAGTACTTC. Protein sequence: CASSRGQGEYF.

The chain joins TRBV28 to TRBJ1-2, with unresolved D. V was shortened by 4 bases and J by 4 bases, with 10 bases between the two germline ends. This CDR3 is 13 amino acids long. Germline CDR1 MDHEN, CDR2 SYDVKM. CDR3 protein: CASSSLGSYGYTF. For the CDR3, the DNA is TGTGCCAGCAGTTCGTTGGGTTCCTATGGCTACACCTTC.

The V and J genes are TRBV11-2 and TRBJ2-1, with D perhaps TRBD1 (6 bases). The CDR3 has 15 residues. The V end lost 5 bases, the J end lost 2 bases, and 13 bases lay between the germline ends. Germline V gene data show CDR1 as SGHAT and CDR2 as FQNNGV. The CDR3: CASSGRTGTYNEQFF. CDR3 bases: TGTGCCAGCAGCGGTAGAACAGGGACCTACAATGAGCAGTTCTTC.

The V call is TRBV4-1, the J call TRBJ1-1, with a weak D call TRBD1 (6 bases). Germline assignment: CDR1 MGHRA and CDR2 YSYEKL. The V end lost 1 base, the J end lost 9 bases, and 21 bases lay between the germline ends. This CDR3 has 16 amino acids. The CDR3 reads CASSQGGRGRVNQAFF. The CDR3 coding sequence is TGCGCCAGCAGCCAAGGGGGGAGGGGGAGGGTAAATCAAGCTTTCTTT.

V and J are TRBV6-5 and TRBJ1-1; tentative D call: TRBD1 (5 bases). The CDR3 runs to 14 residues. V lost 4 bases to trimming and J lost 4 bases, with 13 bases between them. CDR1 MNHEY and CDR2 SVGAGI come from the germline V gene. CDR3 residues: CASSFQGRVTEAFF. For the CDR3, the DNA is TGTGCCAGCAGTTTTCAGGGTAGAGTCACTGAAGCTTTCTTT.

The chain joins TRBV19 to TRBJ1-5; D call uncertain. CDR3 length equals 13 residues. CDR1 is LNHDA and CDR2 is SQIVND in the germline V gene (reference sequence). V shed 11 bases and J shed 4 bases, with 15 bases lying between them. CDR3 amino acids: CAGSPGWNQPQHF. The CDR3 DNA follows: TGTGCCGGGTCGCCGGGATGGAATCAGCCCCAGCATTTT.

This clone was counted only a few times. The CDR3 is CSVREAADTQYF. The DNA of the CDR3 is TGCAGCGTTCGGGAGGCAGCGGATACGCAGTATTTT. The chain couples TRBV29-1 to TRBJ2-3; 7 nucleotides agree with TRBD2. The CDR3 runs to 12 residues. The V segment lost 5 bases and the J segment 6 bases; nucleotides outside the gene matches: 5. Per germline, CDR1 SQVTM and CDR2 ANQGSEA.

This chain uses TRBV28 with TRBJ2-4; D is perhaps TRBD1 or TRBD2 (6 bases each). Germline CDR1 and CDR2: MDHEN and SYDVKM. The CDR3 has 14 residues. V lost 6 bases, J lost 3 bases, and 12 bases lay in between. The CDR3 nucleotides are TGTGCCAGCAGGGGGGGCTTGGACAAAAACATTCAGTACTTC. Protein product: CASRGGLDKNIQYF.

This clone occurred once. V usage is TRBV7-8 and J usage is TRBJ2-3; 9 bases fit TRBD2. V was clipped by 3 bases and J by 0 bases; unmatched bases: 1. The CDR3 has 15 amino acids. The germline V gene encodes CDR1 SGHVS and CDR2 FQNEAQ. CDR3 sequence reads: CASSFSGGSTDTQYF. The CDR3 region has the DNA TGTGCCAGCAGCTTTAGCGGGGGTAGCACAGATACGCAGTATTTT.

V usage is TRBV4-1 and J usage is TRBJ1-6, with TRBD1 matching 8 bases. Germline-derived CDR1 and CDR2 are MGHRA and YSYEKL. This CDR3 comprises 19 residues. Trimming at V came to 0 bases and at J to 2 bases, leaving 9 bases not matched to a gene. CDR3 in amino acids: CASSQEGFQGATYNSPLHF. The CDR3 nucleotides are TGCGCCAGCAGCCAAGAAGGTTTCCAGGGGGCTACCTATAATTCACCCCTCCACTTT.

The rearrangement joins TRBV30 to TRBJ2-4, with 8 bases aligning to TRBD1. V shed 1 base, J shed 13 bases, and the junction held 6 bases outside the gene matches. The CDR3 has 12 amino acids. CDR1 is GTSNPN and CDR2 is SVGIG in the germline V gene (reference sequence). CDR3 coding DNA: TGTGCCTGGAGTGGGCAGGGGGCCTCCCAGTACTTC. Its translation: CAWSGQGASQYF. The variable domain in full, completed from reference TRBV30 and TRBJ2-4, reads SQTIHQWPATLVQPVGSPLSLECTVEGTSNPNLYWYRQAAGRGLQLLFYSVGIGQISSEVPQNLSASRPQDRQFILSSKKLLLSDSGFYLCAWSGQGASQYFGAGTRLSVL.

For this clone: Other DNA variants within this sample encode the same CDR3. The chain is built from TRBV7-2 and TRBJ1-4; no definite D call. Germline values: CDR1 SGHTA, CDR2 FQGNSA. The CDR3 contains 14 residues. Trimming took 3 bases from V and 4 from J, leaving 9 bases between them. CDR3 nucleotides: TGTGCCAGCAGCTTGGCGGGGAATAATGAAAAACTGTTTTTT. Residues: CASSLAGNNEKLFF.